The source of this T cell receptor (beta chain) is a study of CD8+CD57+ T cells in acquired aplastic anemia. Study-level background: Quantities of DNA derived from sorted CD4+ and CD8+ cells averaged around 3 ug. Healthy donor CD4+ samples were sequenced to a depth that averaged roughly 10 million reads. The study, taken as a whole, reports: Significance was not reached for CD8+ Simpson's diversity between patients and controls. Both patients and controls carried the same twenty-nine CD8+ CDR3 sequences.

This clonotype was detected many times. Its target is unknown. TCR beta VDJ and CDR3 profiling used genomic DNA as template. TCRdb ran MiXCR on the reads and lists one entry per CDR3 protein. The sample shows hundreds of thousands of distinct CDR3 sequences, 65% to 75% of them seen only once. Sequences were obtained from sorted CD4+, CD8+, or CD8+CD57+ T cells (not recorded which) from PBMCs. This clonotype originated in a human donor in good health, serving as a control.

CDR3 nucleotides: TGTGCCAGCAGCGGACGTACTAGCGGGGGGACCGTCGGGGAGCAGTTCTTC. The encoded protein is CASSGRTSGGTVGEQFF. The V call is TRBV7-2, the J call TRBJ2-1, with TRBD2 matching over 12 bases. Germline CDR1 reads SGHTA; CDR2 reads FQGNSA. The CDR3 spans 17 residues. The V gene end was trimmed by 5 bases and the J gene end by 10 bases; junction bases not matched to a gene: 15.